These 9 T cell receptor beta chains originate from one sample sequenced in a study of blood T cell repertoires in COVID-19. Sequencing was performed with immunoSEQ multiplex PCR; in TCRdb, only in-frame clones are kept and a portion is missing. The sample records 30,000 to 40,000 clones, more than 75% being singletons. The sequencing input was peripheral blood. The receptors were sampled from a human donor in a cohort sampled during active COVID-19.

The J gene is TRBJ1-1, the V gene TRBV6-1; 9 positions agree with TRBD1. The CDR3 contains 15 residues. Trimming cost V 3 bases and J 2 bases; bases outside gene matches: 4. The germline V gene encodes CDR1 MNHNS and CDR2 SASEGT. CDR3 nucleotides: TGTGCCAGCAGTGACCGTACAGGGGGCAACACTGAAGCTTTCTTT. Amino acid sequence: CASSDRTGGNTEAFF.

The chain uses TRBV2 and TRBJ2-2; 9 nucleotides line up with TRBD2. In germline, CDR1 is SNHLY, CDR2 FYNNEI. The V segment lost 4 bases and the J segment 7 bases; nucleotides outside the gene matches: 19. CDR3 length equals 19 residues. The CDR3 sequence is CASSGLAGGGAFRNGELFF. Written as DNA, the CDR3 is TGTGCCAGCAGTGGGTTGGCTGGCGGGGGGGCTTTTAGGAACGGGGAGCTGTTTTTT.

The rearrangement links TRBV19 to TRBJ2-3; 7 positions match TRBD2. The ends lost 3 bases at V and 5 bases at J; junction bases unmatched: 8. The CDR3 contains 15 residues. Germline CDR1 and CDR2: LNHDA and SQIVND (reference sequence). CDR3 nucleotides: TGTGCCAGTAGTATCCAGCGGGGAAGTGGAGATACGCAGTATTTT. Amino acid sequence: CASSIQRGSGDTQYF.

The sample holds one count of this clone. The chain recombines TRBV15 with TRBJ2-5, with 7 bases identical to TRBD2. This CDR3 has 15 amino acids. V lost 1 base and J lost 7; bases outside the gene matches: 9. CDR1 and CDR2 from the germline V gene are LNHNV and YYDKDF (reference sequence). The CDR3, as DNA: TGTGCCACCAGCAGAGGAGGTGGGGGGGAGGCGACCCAGTACTTC. Amino acids: CATSRGGGGEATQYF.

The gene calls are TRBV6-5 and TRBJ2-1, with 13 nucleotides matching TRBD2. CDR3 length equals 15 residues. Trimming took 4 bases from V and 5 from J; bases not matched to a gene: 2. CDR1 MNHEY and CDR2 SVGAGI come from the germline V gene. This CDR3 reads CASSSLAGGNNEQFF. CDR3 coding DNA: TGTGCCAGCAGTTCACTAGCGGGGGGGAACAATGAGCAGTTCTTC.

This clone was seen once. The rearrangement links TRBV6-5 to TRBJ1-2; D is uncertain. V was cut by 8 bases and J by 4 bases, with 14 bases left in between. This CDR3 is 13 amino acids long. Per the germline V gene, CDR1 is MNHEY and CDR2 is SVGAGI. CDR3: CASAPDKLYGYTF. CDR3 nucleotide sequence: TGTGCCAGCGCCCCTGACAAGCTCTATGGCTACACCTTC.

The rearrangement links TRBV7-3 to TRBJ1-1; possible D gene TRBD1, 6 bases. CDR1 and CDR2 from the germline V gene are SGHTA and FQGTGA. This CDR3 region has 14 residues. Trimming took 5 bases from V and 1 from J, leaving 11 bases between them. CDR3 amino acids: CASSQGRGNTEAFF. The CDR3 nucleotides read TGTGCCAGCAGCCAGGGCAGGGGGAACACTGAAGCTTTCTTT.

The chain employs TRBV10-2 and TRBJ2-7; 7 bases agree with TRBD2. V was pared by 2 bases and J by 6 bases, with 7 bases of the junction left unmatched. CDR1 is WSHSY, CDR2 SAAADI, per germline. This CDR3 comprises 14 residues. Here the CDR3 DNA reads TGCGCCAGCAGTGAGGGCCAGCGGGGAGGCGAGCAGTACTTC. Translated, it gives CASSEGQRGGEQYF.

This clone was seen only a few times. V usage is TRBV11-2 and J usage is TRBJ2-5, with a possible D match to TRBD2 (5 bases). Germline assignment: CDR1 SGHAT and CDR2 FQNNGV. This CDR3 contains 14 residues. V lost 5 bases to trimming and J lost 2 bases, with 12 bases between them. CDR3 residues: CASSADYLQETQYF. Here the CDR3 DNA reads TGTGCCAGCAGCGCCGACTACCTACAAGAGACCCAGTACTTC.